The rows below give T cell receptor beta chains drawn from one sample of a study of blood T cell repertoires in COVID-19. Libraries were prepared by immunoSEQ multiplex PCR; TCRdb keeps only in-frame clonotypes and omits some of them. The data contain around 270,000 clones, 70% to 90% of them singletons. Sequenced: PBMCs or T cells enriched from blood (not recorded which). All receptors derive from a woman aged 25-40 years who had recovered from COVID-19. Both conserved end residues are part of each CDR3. A D gene is named only where the DNA matches it firmly. Size is omitted from some rows. Given values are once, few, many or a class for expanded clones.

v_gene: TRBV7-9; abundance: .; d_gene: .; len: 14; j_gene: TRBJ2-2; CDR3nt: TGTGCCAGCGTTGAGACAGGGAACACCGGGGAGCTGTTTTTT; CDR3aa: CASVETGNTGELFF
v_gene: TRBV5-4; abundance: .; d_gene: .; len: 17; j_gene: TRBJ1-1; CDR3nt: TGTGCCAGCAGCTTGGAGCCCACCGGGAGGCGAACGACTGAAGCTTTCTTT; CDR3aa: CASSLEPTGRRTTEAFF
v_gene: TRBV6-5; abundance: .; d_gene: .; len: 15; j_gene: TRBJ2-1; CDR3nt: TGTGCCAGCAGTCCGGCGGCTAGCGTCTACAATGAGCAGTTCTTC; CDR3aa: CASSPAASVYNEQFF
v_gene: TRBV18; abundance: .; d_gene: .; len: 14; j_gene: TRBJ1-1; CDR3nt: TGTGCCAGCTCACCACGCACACAGAACACTGAAGCTTTCTTT; CDR3aa: CASSPRTQNTEAFF
v_gene: TRBV24-1; abundance: .; d_gene: .; len: 14; j_gene: TRBJ1-1; CDR3nt: TGTGCCACCAGTGATGCGGGAAGGACCGCTGAAGCTTTCTTT; CDR3aa: CATSDAGRTAEAFF
v_gene: TRBV5-1; abundance: .; d_gene: TRBD1; len: 14; j_gene: TRBJ1-4; CDR3nt: TGCGCCAGCAGCGCCCGACAGGGAGCGGGAAAACTGTTTTTT; CDR3aa: CASSARQGAGKLFF
v_gene: TRBV9; abundance: .; d_gene: .; len: 13; j_gene: TRBJ2-3; CDR3nt: TGTGCCAGCAGCGTACAGGGAATGGATACGCAGTATTTT; CDR3aa: CASSVQGMDTQYF
v_gene: TRBV7-8; abundance: .; d_gene: .; len: 16; j_gene: TRBJ1-1; CDR3nt: TGTGCCAGCAGCTTAGCGAGCCTTACGTGGAACACTGAAGCTTTCTTT; CDR3aa: CASSLASLTWNTEAFF
v_gene: TRBV2; abundance: .; d_gene: .; len: 14; j_gene: TRBJ1-6; CDR3nt: TGTGCCAGCACCGGGGAAGCGCATAATTCACCCCTCCACTTT; CDR3aa: CASTGEAHNSPLHF
v_gene: TRBV6-4; abundance: .; d_gene: .; len: 17; j_gene: TRBJ1-6; CDR3nt: TGTGCCAGCAGATCCGACTACGGGGGTAGGGATAATTCACCCCTCCACTTT; CDR3aa: CASRSDYGGRDNSPLHF
v_gene: TRBV29-1; abundance: once; d_gene: .; len: 13; j_gene: TRBJ1-5; CDR3nt: TGCAGCGTTGTACAGGGAGGGGACCAGCCCCAGCATTTT; CDR3aa: CSVVQGGDQPQHF
v_gene: TRBV7-8; abundance: .; d_gene: TRBD1; len: 18; j_gene: TRBJ2-7; CDR3nt: TGTGCCAGCAGCTTAGGCCATGACAGGGCCACTATCTCCTACGAGCAGTACTTC; CDR3aa: CASSLGHDRATISYEQYF
v_gene: TRBV7-2; abundance: .; d_gene: .; len: 14; j_gene: TRBJ1-6; CDR3nt: TGTGCCAGCACGCAGGGGTCGAGGGATTCACCCCTCCACTTT; CDR3aa: CASTQGSRDSPLHF
v_gene: TRBV4-1; abundance: once; d_gene: TRBD1; len: 15; j_gene: TRBJ1-6; CDR3nt: TGCGCCAGCAGCCAATCTACAGGGGCAAATTCACCCCTCCACTTT; CDR3aa: CASSQSTGANSPLHF
v_gene: TRBV25-1; abundance: once; d_gene: .; len: 15; j_gene: TRBJ1-6; CDR3nt: TGTGCCAGCAGAGGCCGGGAGAGGGAGAATTCACCCCTCCACTTT; CDR3aa: CASRGRERENSPLHF
v_gene: TRBV19; abundance: .; d_gene: TRBD1; len: 17; j_gene: TRBJ1-6; CDR3nt: TGTGCCAGTACCACGGCCGCGAACAGGGGGCAGTATTCACCCCTCCACTTT; CDR3aa: CASTTAANRGQYSPLHF
v_gene: TRBV18; abundance: .; d_gene: TRBD1; len: 16; j_gene: TRBJ1-2; CDR3nt: TGTGCCAGCTCACCGCCAGGACAGGGAGGGTTCTATGGCTACACCTTC; CDR3aa: CASSPPGQGGFYGYTF
v_gene: TRBV9; abundance: .; d_gene: .; len: 13; j_gene: TRBJ2-7; CDR3nt: TGTGCCAGCAGCGCTGGTAGCTCCTACGAGCAGTACTTC; CDR3aa: CASSAGSSYEQYF
v_gene: TRBV2; abundance: once; d_gene: .; len: 11; j_gene: TRBJ1-5; CDR3nt: TGTGCCAGCAGTGAACCAGGGCCCCAGCATTTT; CDR3aa: CASSEPGPQHF
v_gene: TRBV19; abundance: .; d_gene: .; len: 16; j_gene: TRBJ2-1; CDR3nt: TGTGCCAGTAGCCCTGGACAGAAACGTCGCTACAATGAGCAGTTCTTC; CDR3aa: CASSPGQKRRYNEQFF
v_gene: TRBV7-9; abundance: .; d_gene: .; len: 15; j_gene: TRBJ1-2; CDR3nt: TGTGCCAGCAGCTTTGTGGGGAGAGCTAACTATGGCTACACCTTC; CDR3aa: CASSFVGRANYGYTF
v_gene: TRBV5-1; abundance: .; d_gene: TRBD1; len: 15; j_gene: TRBJ2-1; CDR3nt: TGCGCCAGCAGCCCTGGGACAGGGACCTACAATGAGCAGTTCTTC; CDR3aa: CASSPGTGTYNEQFF
v_gene: TRBV28; abundance: .; d_gene: TRBD1; len: 17; j_gene: TRBJ1-2; CDR3nt: TGTGCCAGCAGTCTAACCGGGACAGGGGCACCTTTGGATGGCTACACCTTC; CDR3aa: CASSLTGTGAPLDGYTF
v_gene: TRBV15; abundance: few; d_gene: .; len: 15; j_gene: TRBJ1-1; CDR3nt: TGTGCCACCAGCAGAGATCGGACAGTGAACACTGAAGCTTTCTTT; CDR3aa: CATSRDRTVNTEAFF
v_gene: TRBV29-1; abundance: .; d_gene: .; len: 12; j_gene: TRBJ1-2; CDR3nt: TGCAGCGTTCTGGGCGAGAACTATGGCTACACCTTC; CDR3aa: CSVLGENYGYTF
v_gene: TRBV2; abundance: .; d_gene: .; len: 14; j_gene: TRBJ1-6; CDR3nt: TGTGCCGGCGGGGCGAGAGGGAAAAATTCACCCCTCCACTTT; CDR3aa: CAGGARGKNSPLHF
v_gene: TRBV27; abundance: .; d_gene: TRBD1; len: 18; j_gene: TRBJ2-1; CDR3nt: TGTGCCAGCAGCGAACCAAACAGACGGACAGGGTCCTACAATGAGCAGTTCTTC; CDR3aa: CASSEPNRRTGSYNEQFF
v_gene: TRBV30; abundance: .; d_gene: .; len: 14; j_gene: TRBJ2-1; CDR3nt: TGTGCCTGGACCATACTAGGCCGGGGGAATGAGCAGTTCTTC; CDR3aa: CAWTILGRGNEQFF
v_gene: TRBV7-3; abundance: .; d_gene: .; len: 15; j_gene: TRBJ2-7; CDR3nt: TGTGCCAGCAGCCCCGGGGTAGCGGCTACCTACGAGCAGTACTTC; CDR3aa: CASSPGVAATYEQYF
v_gene: TRBV7-9; abundance: .; d_gene: .; len: 13; j_gene: TRBJ2-7; CDR3nt: TGTGCCAGCAACGGGAGACGTTGGGACGAGCAGTACTTC; CDR3aa: CASNGRRWDEQYF
v_gene: TRBV4-1; abundance: .; d_gene: TRBD1; len: 16; j_gene: TRBJ2-1; CDR3nt: TGCGCCAGCAGCCAAGGGGACAGAGGGGTTTACAATGAGCAGTTCTTC; CDR3aa: CASSQGDRGVYNEQFF
v_gene: TRBV30; abundance: .; d_gene: TRBD1; len: 15; j_gene: TRBJ1-1; CDR3nt: TGTGCCTTCCACCGGGACAGGGTCATGAACACTGAAGCTTTCTTT; CDR3aa: CAFHRDRVMNTEAFF
v_gene: TRBV19; abundance: .; d_gene: .; len: 13; j_gene: TRBJ1-5; CDR3nt: TGTGCCAGTAGTCCTTATAGCAATCAGCCCCAGCATTTT; CDR3aa: CASSPYSNQPQHF
v_gene: TRBV28; abundance: .; d_gene: TRBD1; len: 16; j_gene: TRBJ1-4; CDR3nt: TGTGCCAGCAGTTTCGGGAGGGGGCAGGGTAATGAAAAACTGTTTTTT; CDR3aa: CASSFGRGQGNEKLFF
v_gene: TRBV10-3; abundance: .; d_gene: .; len: 13; j_gene: TRBJ2-2; CDR3nt: TGTGCCATCAGTGAGTCCGACACCGGGGAGCTGTTTTTT; CDR3aa: CAISESDTGELFF
v_gene: TRBV18; abundance: .; d_gene: TRBD1; len: 13; j_gene: TRBJ1-1; CDR3nt: TGTGCCAGCTCAGGGGACAGGAACACTGAAGCTTTCTTT; CDR3aa: CASSGDRNTEAFF
v_gene: TRBV28; abundance: .; d_gene: .; len: 15; j_gene: TRBJ1-2; CDR3nt: TGTGCCAGCAGTTTCACACAACCAGGGAAAGGGGGCTACACCTTC; CDR3aa: CASSFTQPGKGGYTF
v_gene: TRBV6-2/TRBV6-3; abundance: .; d_gene: .; len: 13; j_gene: TRBJ1-2; CDR3nt: TGTGCCAGCAGCCTTAGTCCGGACTATGGCTACACCTTC; CDR3aa: CASSLSPDYGYTF
v_gene: TRBV19; abundance: .; d_gene: .; len: 16; j_gene: TRBJ1-2; CDR3nt: TGTGCCAGCTCTCTTGGTAGGGACACTATCCTCTATGGCTACACCTTC; CDR3aa: CASSLGRDTILYGYTF
v_gene: TRBV19; abundance: .; d_gene: TRBD1; len: 15; j_gene: TRBJ2-2; CDR3nt: TGTGCCAGTAGTATATTAAGGGGGCAGGGCGGGGAGCTGTTTTTT; CDR3aa: CASSILRGQGGELFF
v_gene: TRBV30; abundance: few; d_gene: TRBD1; len: 15; j_gene: TRBJ1-2; CDR3nt: TGTGCCTGGAGTCGGATTTTTGACAGGGGCTATGGCTACACCTTC; CDR3aa: CAWSRIFDRGYGYTF
v_gene: TRBV28; abundance: .; d_gene: .; len: 16; j_gene: TRBJ1-4; CDR3nt: TGTGCCAGCAGTCCGCAACAGGGAGCGGGAGGGGAAAAACTGTTTTTT; CDR3aa: CASSPQQGAGGEKLFF
v_gene: TRBV5-4; abundance: .; d_gene: .; len: 14; j_gene: TRBJ1-2; CDR3nt: TGTGCCAGCAGCGCCAGGGCAGGCGCCTATGGCTACACCTTC; CDR3aa: CASSARAGAYGYTF
v_gene: TRBV6-1; abundance: .; d_gene: TRBD2; len: 14; j_gene: TRBJ2-1; CDR3nt: TGTGCCAGCAGTGAAGCGGGAGGGTACAATGAGCAGTTCTTC; CDR3aa: CASSEAGGYNEQFF
v_gene: TRBV27; abundance: .; d_gene: TRBD2; len: 19; j_gene: TRBJ2-2; CDR3nt: TGTGCCAGCAGTATGACTAGCGGGAGGCCTAAGACAAACACCGGGGAGCTGTTTTTT; CDR3aa: CASSMTSGRPKTNTGELFF